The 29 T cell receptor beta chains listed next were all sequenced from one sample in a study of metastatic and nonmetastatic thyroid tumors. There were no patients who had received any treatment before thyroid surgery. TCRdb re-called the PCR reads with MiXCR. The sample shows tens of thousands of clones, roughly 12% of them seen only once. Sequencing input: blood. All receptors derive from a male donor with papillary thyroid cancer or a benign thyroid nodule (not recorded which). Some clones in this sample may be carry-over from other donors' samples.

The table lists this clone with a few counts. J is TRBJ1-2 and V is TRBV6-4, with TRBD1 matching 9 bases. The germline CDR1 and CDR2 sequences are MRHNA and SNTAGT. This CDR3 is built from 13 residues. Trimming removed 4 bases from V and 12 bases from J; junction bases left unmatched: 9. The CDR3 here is CASSGGQGGRHTF. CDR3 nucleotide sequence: TGTGCCAGCAGTGGGGGACAGGGAGGTCGCCACACCTTC.

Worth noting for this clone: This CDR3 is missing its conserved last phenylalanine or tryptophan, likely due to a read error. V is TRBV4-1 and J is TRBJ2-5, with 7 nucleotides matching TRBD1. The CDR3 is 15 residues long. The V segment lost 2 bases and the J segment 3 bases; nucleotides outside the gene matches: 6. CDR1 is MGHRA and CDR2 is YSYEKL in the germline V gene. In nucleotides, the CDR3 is TGCGCCAGCAGCCAATTGGGACAGAGAAAAGAGACCCAGTACCTC. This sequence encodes CASSQLGQRKETQYL.

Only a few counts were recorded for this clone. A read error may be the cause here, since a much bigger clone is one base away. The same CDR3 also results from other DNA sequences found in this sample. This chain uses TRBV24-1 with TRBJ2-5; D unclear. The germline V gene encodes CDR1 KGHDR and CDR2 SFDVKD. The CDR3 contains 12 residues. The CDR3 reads CATSDSRETQYF. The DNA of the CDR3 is TGTGCGACCAGTGATTCGCGGGAGACCCAGTACTTC.

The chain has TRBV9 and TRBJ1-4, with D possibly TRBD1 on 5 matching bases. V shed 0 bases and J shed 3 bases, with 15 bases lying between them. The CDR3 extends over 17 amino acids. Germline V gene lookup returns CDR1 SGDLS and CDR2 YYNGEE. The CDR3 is CASSVGGLRIANEKLFF. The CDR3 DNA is TGTGCCAGCAGCGTAGGGGGGTTGAGGATAGCTAATGAAAAACTGTTTTTT.

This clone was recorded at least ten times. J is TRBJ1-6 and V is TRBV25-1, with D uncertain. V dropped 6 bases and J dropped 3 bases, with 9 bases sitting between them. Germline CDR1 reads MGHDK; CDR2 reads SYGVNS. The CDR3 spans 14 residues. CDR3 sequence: CASRPGHYNSPLHF. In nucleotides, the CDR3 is TGTGCCAGCAGGCCGGGCCACTATAATTCACCCCTCCACTTT.

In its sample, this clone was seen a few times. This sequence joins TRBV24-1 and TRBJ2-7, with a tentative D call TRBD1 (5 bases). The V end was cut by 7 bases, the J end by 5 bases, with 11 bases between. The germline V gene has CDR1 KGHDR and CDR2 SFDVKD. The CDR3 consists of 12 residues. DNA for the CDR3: TGTGCCACCAGCGGCCAGGGCGACGAGCAGTACTTC. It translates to CATSGQGDEQYF.

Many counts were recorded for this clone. The CDR3 reads CASSPGTSNSPLHF. The CDR3 DNA reads as TGTGCCAGCAGCCCCGGGACTAGTAATTCACCCCTCCACTTT. The chain recombines TRBV7-9 with TRBJ1-6; a possible D gene is TRBD1 (5 bases). V was trimmed by 5 bases and J by 6 bases, leaving 11 bases between them. This CDR3 has 14 amino acids. Germline CDR1 SEHNR, CDR2 FQNEAQ (reference sequence).

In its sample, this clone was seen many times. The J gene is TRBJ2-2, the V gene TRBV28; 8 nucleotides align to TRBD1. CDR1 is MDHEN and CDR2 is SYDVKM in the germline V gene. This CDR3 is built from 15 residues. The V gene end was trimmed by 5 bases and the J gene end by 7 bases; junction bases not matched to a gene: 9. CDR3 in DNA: TGTGCCAGCAGTCCTACTCAGGGGGCGGTCGGGGAGCTGTTTTTT. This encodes CASSPTQGAVGELFF.

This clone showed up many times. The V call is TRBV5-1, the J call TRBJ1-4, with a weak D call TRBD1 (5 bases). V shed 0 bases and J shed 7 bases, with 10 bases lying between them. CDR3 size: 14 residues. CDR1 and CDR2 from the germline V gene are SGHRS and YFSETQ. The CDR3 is CASSLGGNAEKLFF. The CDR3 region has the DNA TGCGCCAGCAGCTTGGGGGGGAACGCTGAAAAACTGTTTTTT.

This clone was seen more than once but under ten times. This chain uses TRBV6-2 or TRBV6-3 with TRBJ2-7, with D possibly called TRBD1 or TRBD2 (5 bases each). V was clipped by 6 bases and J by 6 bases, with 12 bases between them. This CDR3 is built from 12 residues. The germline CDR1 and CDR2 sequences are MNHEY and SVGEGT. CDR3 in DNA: TGTGCCAGCAGCCCCGGGACGCTCGAGCAGTACTTC. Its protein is CASSPGTLEQYF.

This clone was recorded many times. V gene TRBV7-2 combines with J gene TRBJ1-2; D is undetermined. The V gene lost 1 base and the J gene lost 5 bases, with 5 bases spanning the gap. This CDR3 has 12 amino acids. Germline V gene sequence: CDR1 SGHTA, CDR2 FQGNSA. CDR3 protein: CASSLVGYGYTF. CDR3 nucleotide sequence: TGTGCCAGCAGCTTAGTAGGGTATGGCTACACCTTC. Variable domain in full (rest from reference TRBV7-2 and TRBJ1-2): GAGVSQSPSNKVTEKGKDVELRCDPISGHTALYWYRQSLGQGLEFLIYFQGNSAPDKSGLPSDRFSAERTGGSVSTLTIQRTQQEDSAVYLCASSLVGYGYTFGSGTRLTVV.

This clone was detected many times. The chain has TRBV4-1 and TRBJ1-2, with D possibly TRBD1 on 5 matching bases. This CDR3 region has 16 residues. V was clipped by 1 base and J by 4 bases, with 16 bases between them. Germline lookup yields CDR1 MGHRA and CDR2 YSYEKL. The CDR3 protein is CASSQGGSTALYGYTF. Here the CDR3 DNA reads TGCGCCAGCAGCCAAGGCGGATCGACAGCCCTCTATGGCTACACCTTC.

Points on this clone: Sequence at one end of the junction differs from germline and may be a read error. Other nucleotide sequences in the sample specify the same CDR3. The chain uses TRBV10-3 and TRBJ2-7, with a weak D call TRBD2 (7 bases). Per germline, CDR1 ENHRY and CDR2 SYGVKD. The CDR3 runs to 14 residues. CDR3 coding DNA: TGTGCCATCAGCTGGGGGGGGCGGACCTATGAGCAGTACTTC. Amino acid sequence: CAISWGGRTYEQYF.

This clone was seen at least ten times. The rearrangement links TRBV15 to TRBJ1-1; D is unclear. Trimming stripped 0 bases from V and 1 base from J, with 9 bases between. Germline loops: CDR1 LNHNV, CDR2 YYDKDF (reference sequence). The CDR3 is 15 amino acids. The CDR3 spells CATSRELPGNTEAFF. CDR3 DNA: TGTGCCACCAGCAGAGAGCTCCCGGGGAACACTGAAGCTTTCTTT. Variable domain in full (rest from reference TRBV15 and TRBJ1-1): DAMVIQNPRYQVTQFGKPVTLSCSQTLNHNVMYWYQQKSSQAPKLLFHYYDKDFNNEADTPDNFQSRRPNTSFCFLDIRSPGLGDTAMYLCATSRELPGNTEAFFGQGTRLTVV.

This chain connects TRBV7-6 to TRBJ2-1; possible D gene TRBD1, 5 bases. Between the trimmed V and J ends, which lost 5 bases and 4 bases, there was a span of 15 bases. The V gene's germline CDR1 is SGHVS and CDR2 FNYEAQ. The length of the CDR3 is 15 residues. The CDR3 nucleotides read TGTGCCAGCAGCCCAGGGTGGTGCAAATACAATGAGCAGTTCTTC. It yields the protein CASSPGWCKYNEQFF.

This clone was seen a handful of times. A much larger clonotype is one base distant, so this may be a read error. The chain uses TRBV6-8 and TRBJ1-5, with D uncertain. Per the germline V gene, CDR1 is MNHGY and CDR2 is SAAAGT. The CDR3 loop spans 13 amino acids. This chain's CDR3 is CASIPGSIGAQHF. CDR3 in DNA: TGCGCCAGCATCCCTGGCTCAATCGGGGCCCAGCATTTT.

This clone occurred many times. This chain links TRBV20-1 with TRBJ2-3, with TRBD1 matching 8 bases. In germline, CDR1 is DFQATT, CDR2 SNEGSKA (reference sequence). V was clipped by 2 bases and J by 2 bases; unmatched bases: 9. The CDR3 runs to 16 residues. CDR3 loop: CSARPRDRLPTDTQYF. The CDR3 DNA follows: TGCAGTGCTAGACCCCGGGACAGGCTTCCCACAGATACGCAGTATTTT.

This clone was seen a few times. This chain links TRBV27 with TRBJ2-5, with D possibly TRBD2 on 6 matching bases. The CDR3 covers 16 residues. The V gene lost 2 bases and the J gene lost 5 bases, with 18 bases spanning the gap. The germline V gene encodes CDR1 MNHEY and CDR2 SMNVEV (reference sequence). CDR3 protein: CASSLGFHHGRETQYF. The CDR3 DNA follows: TGTGCCAGCAGTTTAGGGTTCCATCATGGGAGGGAGACCCAGTACTTC.

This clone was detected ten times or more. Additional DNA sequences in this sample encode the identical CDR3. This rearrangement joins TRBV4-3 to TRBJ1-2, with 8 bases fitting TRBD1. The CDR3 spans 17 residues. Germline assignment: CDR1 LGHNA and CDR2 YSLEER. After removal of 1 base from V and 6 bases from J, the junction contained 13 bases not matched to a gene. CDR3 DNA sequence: TGCGCCAGCAGCCAAGGACGTTGGACAGGGAGGAGGAATGGCTACACCTTC. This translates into CASSQGRWTGRRNGYTF.

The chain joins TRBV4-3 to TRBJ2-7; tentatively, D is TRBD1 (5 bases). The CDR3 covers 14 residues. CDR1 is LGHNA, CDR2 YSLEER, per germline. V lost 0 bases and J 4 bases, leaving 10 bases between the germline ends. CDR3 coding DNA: TGCGCCAGCAGCCAAGATCGATCAGGGTACGAGCAGTACTTC. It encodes CASSQDRSGYEQYF.

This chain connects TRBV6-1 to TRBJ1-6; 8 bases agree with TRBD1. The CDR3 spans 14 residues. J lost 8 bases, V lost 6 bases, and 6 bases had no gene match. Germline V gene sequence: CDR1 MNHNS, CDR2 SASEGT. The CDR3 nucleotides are TGTGCCAGCAGCCGGTACAGGGGGGATTCACCCCTCCACTTT. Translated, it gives CASSRYRGDSPLHF.

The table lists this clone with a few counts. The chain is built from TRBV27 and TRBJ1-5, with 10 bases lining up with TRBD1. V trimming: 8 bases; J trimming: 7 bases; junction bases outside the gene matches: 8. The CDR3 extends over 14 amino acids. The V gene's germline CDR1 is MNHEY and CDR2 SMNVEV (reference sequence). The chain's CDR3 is CASGRQGAGQPQHF. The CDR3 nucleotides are TGTGCCAGCGGACGACAGGGGGCAGGGCAGCCCCAGCATTTT.

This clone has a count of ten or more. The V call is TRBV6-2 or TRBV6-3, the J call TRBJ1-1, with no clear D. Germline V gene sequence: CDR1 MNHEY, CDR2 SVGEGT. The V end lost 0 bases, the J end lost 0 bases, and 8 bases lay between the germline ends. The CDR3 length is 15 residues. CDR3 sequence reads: CASSYSTLLNTEAFF. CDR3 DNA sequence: TGTGCCAGCAGTTACTCGACGCTCTTGAACACTGAAGCTTTCTTT.

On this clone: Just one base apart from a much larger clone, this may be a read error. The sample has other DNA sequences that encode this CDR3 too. This chain's CDR3 is CASSPGPGGTEAFF. Written as DNA, the CDR3 is TGTGCCAGCAGCCCCGGACCAGGTGGTACTGAAGCTTTCTTT. V gene TRBV9 combines with J gene TRBJ1-1, with D uncertain. This CDR3 is 14 amino acids long. Germline V lookup: CDR1 SGDLS, CDR2 YYNGEE. Trimming stripped 4 bases from V and 5 bases from J, with 15 bases between.

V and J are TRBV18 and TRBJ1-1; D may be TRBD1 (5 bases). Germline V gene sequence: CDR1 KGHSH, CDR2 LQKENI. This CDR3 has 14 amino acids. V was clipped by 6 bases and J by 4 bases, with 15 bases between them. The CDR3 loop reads CASSQTGPTTEAFF. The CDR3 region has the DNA TGTGCCAGCTCCCAAACGGGGCCTACCACTGAAGCTTTCTTT.

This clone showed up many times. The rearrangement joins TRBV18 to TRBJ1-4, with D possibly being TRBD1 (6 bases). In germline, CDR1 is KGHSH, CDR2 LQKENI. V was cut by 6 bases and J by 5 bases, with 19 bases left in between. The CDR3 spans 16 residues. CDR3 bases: TGTGCCAGCTCTAGACAATTACAGGGTGAAAATGAAAAACTGTTTTTT. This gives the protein CASSRQLQGENEKLFF.

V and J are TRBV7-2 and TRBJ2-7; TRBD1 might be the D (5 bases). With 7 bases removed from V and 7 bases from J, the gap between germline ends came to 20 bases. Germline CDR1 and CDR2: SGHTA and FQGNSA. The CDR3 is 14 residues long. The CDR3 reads CASILAAGLREQYF. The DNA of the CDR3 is TGTGCCAGCATTCTTGCGGCAGGGCTAAGGGAGCAGTACTTC.

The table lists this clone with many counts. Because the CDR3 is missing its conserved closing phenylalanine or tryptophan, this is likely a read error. CDR3 residues: CASESGTGAPGTEAFV. The CDR3 bases are TGTGCCAGCGAATCCGGGACAGGGGCTCCGGGGACTGAAGCTTTCGTT. The chain couples TRBV28 to TRBJ1-1; 10 bases line up with TRBD1. This CDR3 region has 16 residues. Germline loops: CDR1 MDHEN, CDR2 SYDVKM. The J segment lost 5 bases and the V segment lost 8 bases, leaving 14 bases of the junction unmatched.

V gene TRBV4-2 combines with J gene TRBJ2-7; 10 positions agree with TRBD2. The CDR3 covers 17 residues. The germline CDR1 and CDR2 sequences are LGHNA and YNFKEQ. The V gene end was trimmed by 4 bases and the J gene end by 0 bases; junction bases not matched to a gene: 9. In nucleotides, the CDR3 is TGTGCCAGCAGCCTGCAAACCGGGACTAGCGTCTCCTACGAGCAGTACTTC. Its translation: CASSLQTGTSVSYEQYF.